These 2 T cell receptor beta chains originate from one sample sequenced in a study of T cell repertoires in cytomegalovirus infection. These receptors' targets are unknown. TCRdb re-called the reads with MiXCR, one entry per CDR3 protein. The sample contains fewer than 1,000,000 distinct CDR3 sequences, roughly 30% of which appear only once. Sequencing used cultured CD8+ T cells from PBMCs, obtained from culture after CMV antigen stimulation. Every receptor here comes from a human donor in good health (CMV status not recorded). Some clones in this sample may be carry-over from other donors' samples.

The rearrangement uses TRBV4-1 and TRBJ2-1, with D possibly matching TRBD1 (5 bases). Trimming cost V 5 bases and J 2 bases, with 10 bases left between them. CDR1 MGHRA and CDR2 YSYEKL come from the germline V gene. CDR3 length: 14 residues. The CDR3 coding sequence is TGCGCCAGCAGCTTCCGACAGCCCTACAATGAGCAGTTCTTC. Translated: CASSFRQPYNEQFF.

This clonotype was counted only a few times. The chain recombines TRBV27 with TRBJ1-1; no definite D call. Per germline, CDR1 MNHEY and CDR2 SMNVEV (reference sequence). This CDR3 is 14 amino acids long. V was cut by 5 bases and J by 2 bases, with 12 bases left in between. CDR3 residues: CASSPVEGNTEAFF. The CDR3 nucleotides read TGTGCCAGCAGTCCCGTTGAGGGAAACACTGAAGCTTTCTTT.